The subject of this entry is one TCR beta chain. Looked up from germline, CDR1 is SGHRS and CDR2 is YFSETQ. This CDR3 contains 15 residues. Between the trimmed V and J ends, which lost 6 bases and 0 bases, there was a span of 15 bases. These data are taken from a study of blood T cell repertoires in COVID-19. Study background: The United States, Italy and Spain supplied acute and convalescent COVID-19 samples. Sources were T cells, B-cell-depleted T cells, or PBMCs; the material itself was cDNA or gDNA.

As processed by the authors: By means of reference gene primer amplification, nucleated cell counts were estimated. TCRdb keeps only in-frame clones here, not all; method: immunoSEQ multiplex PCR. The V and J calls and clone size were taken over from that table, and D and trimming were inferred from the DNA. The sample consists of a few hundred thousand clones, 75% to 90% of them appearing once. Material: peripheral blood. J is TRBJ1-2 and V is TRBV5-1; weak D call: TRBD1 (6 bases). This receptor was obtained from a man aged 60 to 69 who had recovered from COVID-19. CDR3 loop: CASTAEGTSNYGYTF. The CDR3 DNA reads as TGCGCCAGCACCGCCGAGGGGACATCTAACTATGGCTACACCTTC.